This T cell receptor (beta chain) was sequenced in a study of Ad26.COV2.S vaccination and SARS-CoV-2 variants. Study as a whole: The authors gave Ad26.COV2.S intramuscularly, either once or twice 56 days apart.

The germline gives CDR1 KGHDR, CDR2 SFDVKD. The ends were cut back, 9 bases at V and 4 bases at J, with 8 bases in the middle. The CDR3 runs to 11 residues. Assay: immunoSEQ multiplex PCR; the TCRdb copy retains only in-frame clones and omits some. The data hold roughly 350,000 clones, with roughly 87% observed a single time. Treatment reported: over 15 received Ad26.COV2.S at low or high dose, single or two shots; about 5 received placebo; per-sample allocation not given. Day 63 after the first injection of vaccine or placebo was the sampling time. A remark on this clone: Other nucleotide sequences in the sample specify the same CDR3.

Sequenced material: peripheral blood, taken in a trial of Ad26.COV2.S vaccine versus placebo. This receptor was obtained from a person aged 18-65 years who received the Ad26.COV2.S COVID-19 vaccine or a placebo. This rearrangement joins TRBV24-1 to TRBJ2-5; D may be TRBD2 (5 bases). CDR3 in amino acids: CATSEGETQYF. In DNA form, the CDR3 reads TGTGCCACCTCTGAGGGAGAGACCCAGTACTTC.